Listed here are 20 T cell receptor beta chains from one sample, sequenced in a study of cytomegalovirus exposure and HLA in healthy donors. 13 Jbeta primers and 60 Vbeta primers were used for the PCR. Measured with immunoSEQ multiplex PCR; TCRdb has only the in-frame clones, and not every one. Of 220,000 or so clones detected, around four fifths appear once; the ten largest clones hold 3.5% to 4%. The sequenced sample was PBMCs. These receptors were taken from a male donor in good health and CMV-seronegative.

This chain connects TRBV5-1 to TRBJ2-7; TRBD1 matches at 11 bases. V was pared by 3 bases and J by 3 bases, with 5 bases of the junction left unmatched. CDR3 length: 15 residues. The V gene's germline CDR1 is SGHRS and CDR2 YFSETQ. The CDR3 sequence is CASSSRTGGGYEQYF. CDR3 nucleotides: TGCGCCAGCAGCTCAAGGACAGGGGGCGGCTACGAGCAGTACTTC.

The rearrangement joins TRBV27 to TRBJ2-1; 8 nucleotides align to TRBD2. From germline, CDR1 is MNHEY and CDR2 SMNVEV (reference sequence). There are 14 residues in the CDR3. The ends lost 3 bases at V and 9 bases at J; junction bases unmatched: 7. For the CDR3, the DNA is TGTGCCAGCAGTTTCAGCGGGAGATTGGGTGAGCAGTTCTTC. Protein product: CASSFSGRLGEQFF.

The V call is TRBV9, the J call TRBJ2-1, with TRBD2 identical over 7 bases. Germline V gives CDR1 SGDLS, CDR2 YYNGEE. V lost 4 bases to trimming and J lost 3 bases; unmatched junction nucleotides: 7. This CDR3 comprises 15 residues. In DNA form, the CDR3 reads TGTGCCAGCAGCCTCGGGGCTAGCGGCTACAATGAGCAGTTCTTC. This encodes CASSLGASGYNEQFF.

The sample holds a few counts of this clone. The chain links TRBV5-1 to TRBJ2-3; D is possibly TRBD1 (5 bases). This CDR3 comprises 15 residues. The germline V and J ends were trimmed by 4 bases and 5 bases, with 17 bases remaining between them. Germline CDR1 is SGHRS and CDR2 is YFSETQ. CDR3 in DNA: TGCGCCAGCAGCCACACAGGAGCCGCCGGAGATACGCAGTATTTT. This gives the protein CASSHTGAAGDTQYF.

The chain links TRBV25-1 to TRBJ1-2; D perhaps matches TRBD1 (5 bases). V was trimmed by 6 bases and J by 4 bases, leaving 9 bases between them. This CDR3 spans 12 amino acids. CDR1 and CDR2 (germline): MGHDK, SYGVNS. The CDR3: CASRRGSYGYTF. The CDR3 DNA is TGTGCCAGCAGAAGGGGAAGCTATGGCTACACCTTC.

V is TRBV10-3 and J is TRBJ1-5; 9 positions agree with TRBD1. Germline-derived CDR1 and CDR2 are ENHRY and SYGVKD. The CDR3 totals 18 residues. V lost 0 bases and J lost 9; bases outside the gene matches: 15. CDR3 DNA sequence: TGTGCCATCAGTGAGTCGTTGTGGGACAGGGTAAGGGATTTGCCCCAGCATTTT. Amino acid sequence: CAISESLWDRVRDLPQHF.

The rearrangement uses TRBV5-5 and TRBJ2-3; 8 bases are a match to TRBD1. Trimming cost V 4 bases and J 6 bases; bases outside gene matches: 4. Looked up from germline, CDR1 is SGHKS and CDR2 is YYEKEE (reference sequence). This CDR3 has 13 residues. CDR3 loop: CASSQGQADTQYF. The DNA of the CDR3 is TGTGCCAGCAGCCAGGGACAGGCGGATACGCAGTATTTT.

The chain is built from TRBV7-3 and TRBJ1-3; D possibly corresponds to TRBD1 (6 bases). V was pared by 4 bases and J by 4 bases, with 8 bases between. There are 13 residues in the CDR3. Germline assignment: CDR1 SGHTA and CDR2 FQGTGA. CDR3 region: CASSSGTGNTIYF. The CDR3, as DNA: TGTGCCAGCAGCTCCGGGACAGGAAACACCATATATTTT.

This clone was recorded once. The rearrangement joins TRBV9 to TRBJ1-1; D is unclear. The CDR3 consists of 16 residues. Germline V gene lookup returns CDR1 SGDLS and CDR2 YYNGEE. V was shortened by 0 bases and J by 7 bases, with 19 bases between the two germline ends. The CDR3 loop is CASSVESSGQPIEAFF. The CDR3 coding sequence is TGTGCCAGCAGCGTAGAGAGCTCTGGGCAGCCGATTGAAGCTTTCTTT.

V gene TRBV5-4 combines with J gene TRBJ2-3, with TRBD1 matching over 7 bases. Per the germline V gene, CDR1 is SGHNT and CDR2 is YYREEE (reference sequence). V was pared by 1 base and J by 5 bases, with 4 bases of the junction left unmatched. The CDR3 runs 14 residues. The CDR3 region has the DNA TGTGCCAGCAGCTTGAGGGGGCCTGGAGATACGCAGTATTTT. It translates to CASSLRGPGDTQYF.

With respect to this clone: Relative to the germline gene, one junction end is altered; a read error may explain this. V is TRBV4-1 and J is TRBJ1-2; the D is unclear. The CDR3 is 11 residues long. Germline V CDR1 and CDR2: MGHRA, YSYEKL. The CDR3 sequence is CASSQDFDKAF. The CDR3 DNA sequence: TGCGCCAGCAGCCAAGATTTCGACAAGGCTTTC.

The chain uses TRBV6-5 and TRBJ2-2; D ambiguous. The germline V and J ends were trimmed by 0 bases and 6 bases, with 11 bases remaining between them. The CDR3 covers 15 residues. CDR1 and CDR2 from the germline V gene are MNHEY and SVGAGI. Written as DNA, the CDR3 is TGTGCCAGCAGTTACTCTCGGGTAATGCCCGGGGAGCTGTTTTTT. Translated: CASSYSRVMPGELFF.

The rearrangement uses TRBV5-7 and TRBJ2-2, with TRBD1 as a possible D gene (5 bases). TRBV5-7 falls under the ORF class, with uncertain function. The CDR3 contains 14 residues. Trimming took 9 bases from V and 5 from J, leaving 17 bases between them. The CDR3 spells CATVGDRATGELFF. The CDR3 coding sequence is TGTGCCACCGTCGGTGACAGAGCAACCGGGGAGCTGTTTTTT.

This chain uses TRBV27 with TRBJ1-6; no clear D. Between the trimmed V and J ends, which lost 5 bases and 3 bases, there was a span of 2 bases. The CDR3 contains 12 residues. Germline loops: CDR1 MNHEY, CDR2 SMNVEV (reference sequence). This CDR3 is CASSLYNSPLHF. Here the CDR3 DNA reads TGTGCCAGCAGTCTCTATAATTCACCCCTCCACTTT.

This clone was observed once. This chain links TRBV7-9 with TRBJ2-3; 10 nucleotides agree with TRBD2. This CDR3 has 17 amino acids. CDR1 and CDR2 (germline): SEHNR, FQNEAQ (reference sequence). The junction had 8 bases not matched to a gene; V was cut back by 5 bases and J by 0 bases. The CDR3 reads CASSPPGLASSTDTQYF. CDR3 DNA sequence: TGTGCCAGCAGCCCACCGGGACTAGCGTCTAGCACAGATACGCAGTATTTT.

CDR3 loop: CASSFLPISYNEQFF. The CDR3 region has the DNA TGTGCCAGCAGTTTCCTACCGATAAGCTACAATGAGCAGTTCTTC. V is TRBV27 and J is TRBJ2-1; D remains ambiguous. Between the trimmed V and J ends, which lost 3 bases and 3 bases, there was a span of 12 bases. The CDR3 sequence is 15 residues long. The germline gives CDR1 MNHEY, CDR2 SMNVEV (reference sequence).

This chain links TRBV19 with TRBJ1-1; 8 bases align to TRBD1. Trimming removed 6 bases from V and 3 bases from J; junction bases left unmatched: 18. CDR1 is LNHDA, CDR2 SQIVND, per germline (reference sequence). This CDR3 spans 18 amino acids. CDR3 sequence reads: CASRTRGQGVTMDTEAFF. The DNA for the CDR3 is TGTGCCAGTAGAACTCGCGGACAGGGCGTCACTATGGACACTGAAGCTTTCTTT. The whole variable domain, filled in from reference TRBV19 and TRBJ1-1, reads DGGITQSPKYLFRKEGQNVTLSCEQNLNHDAMYWYRQDPGQGLRLIYYSQIVNDFQKGDIAEGYSVSREKKESFPLTVTSAQKNPTAFYLCASRTRGQGVTMDTEAFFGQGTRLTVV.

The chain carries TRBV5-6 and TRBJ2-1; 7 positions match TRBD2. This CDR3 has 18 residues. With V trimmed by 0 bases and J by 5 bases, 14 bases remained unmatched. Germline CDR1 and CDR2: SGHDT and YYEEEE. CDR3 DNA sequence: TGTGCCAGCAGCTTGGCTTTGCGGGAGTTGGGAACTAACAATGAGCAGTTCTTC. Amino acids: CASSLALRELGTNNEQFF. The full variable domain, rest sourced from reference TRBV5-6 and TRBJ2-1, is DAGVTQSPTHLIKTRGQQVTLRCSPKSGHDTVSWYQQALGQGPQFIFQYYEEEERQRGNFPDRFSGHQFPNYSSELNVNALLLGDSALYLCASSLALRELGTNNEQFFGPGTRLTVL.

The CDR3 DNA reads TGTGCCAGCAGCCCTGTAGCGGTGAACACCGGGGAGCTGTTTTTT. Protein product: CASSPVAVNTGELFF. This chain uses TRBV16 with TRBJ2-2; maybe TRBD2 (6 bases). The CDR3 covers 15 residues. Germline V gives CDR1 KGHSY, CDR2 FQNENV. Trimming stripped 4 bases from V and 1 base from J, with 10 bases between. Based on the CDR3 plus reference TRBV16 and TRBJ2-2, the full variable domain is GEEVAQTPKHLVRGEGQKAKLYCAPIKGHSYVFWYQQVLKNEFKFLISFQNENVFDETGMPKERFSAKCLPNSPCSLEIQATKLEDSAVYFCASSPVAVNTGELFFGEGSRLTVL.

In DNA, the CDR3 is TGTGCCAGCAGTGAATCAGGGTACGAGACCCAGTACTTC. Translation: CASSESGYETQYF. This chain joins TRBV25-1 and TRBJ2-5; TRBD1 might be the D (5 bases). Per the germline V gene, CDR1 is MGHDK and CDR2 is SYGVNS. V was shortened by 1 base and J by 5 bases, with 8 bases between the two germline ends. CDR3 length: 13 residues.